Shown below are 15 T cell receptor beta chains from a single sample sequenced in a study of Tregs in tolerant kidney transplant recipients. Clones were sequenced by immunoSEQ multiplex PCR, and TCRdb holds only the in-frame ones, with some missing. The table includes around 77,000 clones, roughly 98% detected once. The specimen was CD4+ T cells from blood, collected before the transplant. The receptors derive from a human donor who received a combined kidney and bone marrow transplant.

The chain employs TRBV18 and TRBJ2-1, with 8 bases aligning to TRBD2. Trimming cost V 3 bases and J 10 bases; bases outside gene matches: 11. Germline V gene data show CDR1 as KGHSH and CDR2 as LQKENI. There are 15 residues in the CDR3. Here the CDR3 DNA reads TGTGCCAGCTCACCTCGGACTAGCCAAGATAAGGAGCAGTTCTTC. This gives the protein CASSPRTSQDKEQFF. Complete variable domain (other parts from reference TRBV18 and TRBJ2-1): NAGVMQNPRHLVRRRGQEARLRCSPMKGHSHVYWYRQLPEEGLKFMVYLQKENIIDESGMPKERFSAEFPKEGPSILRIQQVVRGDSAAYFCASSPRTSQDKEQFFGPGTRLTVL.

This rearrangement joins TRBV5-4 to TRBJ2-5, with unresolved D. The CDR3 sequence is 14 residues long. The germline V gene has CDR1 SGHNT and CDR2 YYREEE (reference sequence). V shed 1 base and J shed 5 bases, with 12 bases lying between them. This CDR3 is CASSLSFGYETQYF. As DNA, the CDR3 is TGTGCCAGCAGCTTGTCGTTCGGGTACGAGACCCAGTACTTC.

V usage is TRBV7-6 and J usage is TRBJ1-6; 7 nucleotides align to TRBD1. Germline CDR1 reads SGHVS; CDR2 reads FNYEAQ. The CDR3 is made up of 14 amino acids. V dropped 5 bases and J dropped 7; count of bases not matched to a gene: 5. The CDR3 DNA reads TGTGCCAGCAGCCGGGGACAGATAAATTCACCCCTCCACTTT. This encodes CASSRGQINSPLHF.

The chain couples TRBV7-6 to TRBJ2-3; a weak D match, TRBD1 (5 bases). Germline V gene lookup returns CDR1 SGHVS and CDR2 FNYEAQ. Trimming took 8 bases from V and 2 from J, leaving 14 bases between them. The CDR3 contains 14 residues. CDR3 nucleotide sequence: TGTGCCAGCTCCAGGCTAGGGGACACAGATACGCAGTATTTT. It translates to CASSRLGDTDTQYF.

This clone was detected once. The genes are TRBV4-1 and TRBJ2-1; tentatively, D is TRBD2 (5 bases). Looked up from germline, CDR1 is MGHRA and CDR2 is YSYEKL. Trimming shortened V by 3 bases and J by 2 bases, and 8 bases separated the two germline ends. This CDR3 comprises 14 residues. CDR3 coding DNA: TGCGCCAGCAGCCATAGCGTGGCCTACAATGAGCAGTTCTTC. Translated: CASSHSVAYNEQFF.

The chain recombines TRBV5-4 with TRBJ1-5, with D perhaps matching TRBD1 (6 bases). From germline, CDR1 is SGHNT and CDR2 YYREEE (reference sequence). V was pared by 0 bases and J by 6 bases, with 7 bases between. The CDR3 consists of 13 residues. This CDR3 reads CASSLDRAQPQHF. The DNA for the CDR3 is TGTGCCAGCAGCTTGGACAGGGCTCAGCCCCAGCATTTT.

The chain carries TRBV11-3 and TRBJ2-1, with TRBD2 identical over 11 bases. V was clipped by 0 bases and J by 10 bases; unmatched bases: 2. Germline V gene lookup returns CDR1 SGHNT and CDR2 YENEEA. CDR3 size: 14 residues. In DNA form, the CDR3 reads TGTGCCAGCAGCTTAGAACTAGCGGGAGTCGAGCAGTTCTTC. It encodes CASSLELAGVEQFF.

The chain links TRBV9 to TRBJ1-4, with 7 positions matching TRBD1. The V and J ends lost 1 base and 2 bases, in that order; junction bases with no gene match: 2. CDR1 and CDR2 (germline): SGDLS, YYNGEE. This CDR3 spans 15 amino acids. CDR3 sequence: CASSVQGVTNEKLFF. CDR3 DNA: TGTGCCAGCAGCGTACAGGGGGTGACTAATGAAAAACTGTTTTTT.

This clone appeared once. The V and J genes are TRBV2 and TRBJ2-5; TRBD1 aligns across 8 bases. The CDR3 extends over 14 amino acids. V was clipped by 5 bases and J by 1 base; unmatched bases: 3. In germline, CDR1 is SNHLY, CDR2 FYNNEI. The CDR3: CASSFQGAQETQYF. The CDR3 DNA sequence: TGTGCCAGCAGTTTCCAGGGGGCCCAAGAGACCCAGTACTTC.

The V and J genes are TRBV14 and TRBJ2-7, with D uncertain. The CDR3 totals 18 residues. Germline V lookup: CDR1 SGHDN, CDR2 FVKESK. Trimming took off 5 bases at V and 1 base at J, with 24 bases between the two ends. CDR3 DNA: TGTGCCAGCAGCTTCCGACGAGTTTCCGCGGCAGCTTCCTACGAGCAGTACTTC. Its translation: CASSFRRVSAAASYEQYF.

Turning to this clone: At one end, the junction sequence differs from germline, possibly due to a read error. This chain uses TRBV20-1 with TRBJ1-2; D perhaps matches TRBD1 (5 bases). Germline V gives CDR1 DFQATT, CDR2 SNEGSKA (reference sequence). CDR3 size: 10 residues. CDR3 nucleotide sequence: TGCAGTGCTAGCTATCCCGGGGGGGGCTTC. This translates into CSASYPGGGF.

The chain recombines TRBV15 with TRBJ1-2; 10 bases map to TRBD1. Trimming took 9 bases from V and 4 from J; bases not matched to a gene: 8. This CDR3 region has 14 residues. CDR1 is LNHNV, CDR2 YYDKDF, per germline (reference sequence). The CDR3 loop is CATRQGASGYGYTF. The CDR3 nucleotides read TGTGCCACTAGACAGGGGGCGAGCGGCTATGGCTACACCTTC.

This chain connects TRBV25-1 to TRBJ2-2, with D uncertain. The CDR3 has 13 amino acids. The V gene lost 8 bases and the J gene lost 6 bases, with 13 bases spanning the gap. Germline V CDR1 and CDR2: MGHDK, SYGVNS. As DNA, the CDR3 is TGTGCCAGCCTCGAAGAGGTAGCCGGGGAGCTGTTTTTT. This sequence encodes CASLEEVAGELFF.

The genes are TRBV7-2 and TRBJ1-2; D gene ambiguous. This CDR3 region has 16 residues. Germline lookup yields CDR1 SGHTA and CDR2 FQGNSA. V was cut by 1 base and J by 3 bases, with 15 bases left in between. This CDR3 is CASSLDRRRWDYGYTF. As DNA, the CDR3 is TGTGCCAGCAGCTTAGATCGCCGGAGGTGGGACTATGGCTACACCTTC.

This rearrangement joins TRBV28 to TRBJ1-3; D not resolved. The V and J ends lost 6 bases and 0 bases respectively, with 12 bases between them. There are 15 residues in the CDR3. From germline, CDR1 is MDHEN and CDR2 SYDVKM. The CDR3 nucleotides are TGTGCCAGCAGCTCTACGCCGAGCTCTGGAAACACCATATATTTT. This gives the protein CASSSTPSSGNTIYF.